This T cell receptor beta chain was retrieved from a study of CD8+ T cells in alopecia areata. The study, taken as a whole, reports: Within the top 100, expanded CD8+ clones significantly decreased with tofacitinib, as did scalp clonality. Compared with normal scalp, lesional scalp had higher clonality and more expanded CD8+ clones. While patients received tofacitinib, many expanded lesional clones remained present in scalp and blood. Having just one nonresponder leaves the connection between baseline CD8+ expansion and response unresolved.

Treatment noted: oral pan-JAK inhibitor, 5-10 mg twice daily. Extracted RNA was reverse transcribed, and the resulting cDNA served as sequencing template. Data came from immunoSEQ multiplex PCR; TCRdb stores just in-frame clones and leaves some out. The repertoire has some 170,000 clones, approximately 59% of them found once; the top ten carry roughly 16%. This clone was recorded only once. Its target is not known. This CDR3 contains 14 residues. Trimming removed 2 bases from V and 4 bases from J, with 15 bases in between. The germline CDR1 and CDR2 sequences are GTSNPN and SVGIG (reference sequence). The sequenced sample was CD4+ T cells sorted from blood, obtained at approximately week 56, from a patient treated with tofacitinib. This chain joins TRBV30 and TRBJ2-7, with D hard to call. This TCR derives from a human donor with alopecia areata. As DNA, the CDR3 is TGTGCCTGGAGTTTGGTCGCTTGGGGTTACGAGCAGTACTTC. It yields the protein CAWSLVAWGYEQYF.